This TCR beta chain comes out of a study of OX40 agonist ivuxolimab in advanced cancers. About the research overall: An agonistic human IgG2 monoclonal antibody against OX40 (CD134) was given. Patient treatment consisted of intravenous ivuxolimab administration every 2 weeks at 0.01 to 10 mg/kg.

The CDR3 has 13 residues. V lost 4 bases and J lost 4, with 10 bases in between. CDR1 LNHDA and CDR2 SQIVND come from the germline V gene (reference sequence). As concerns this clone: Its antigen remains unidentified.

Peripheral blood came from all dose cohorts at three timepoints. Data came from immunoSEQ multiplex PCR; TCRdb stores just in-frame clones and leaves some out. Of several thousand clones detected, 65% to 90% appear once; the ten largest clones hold around 67%. Study-wide points: Antigen specificity was not determined for the expanded peripheral T cells.

The chain carries TRBV19 and TRBJ1-2; D is uncertain. Sequences were derived from CD4+ or CD8+ T cells sorted from blood, sampled in a trial of the OX40 agonist ivuxolimab. The receptor comes from an adult with an advanced solid tumor such as melanoma, head and neck, liver or kidney cancer. The CDR3 sequence: CASSNQGSYGYTF. CDR3 nucleotides: TGTGCCAGTAGTAATCAAGGGAGCTATGGCTACACCTTC. Looking up the rest from reference TRBV19 and TRBJ1-2 gives the full variable domain: DGGITQSPKYLFRKEGQNVTLSCEQNLNHDAMYWYRQDPGQGLRLIYYSQIVNDFQKGDIAEGYSVSREKKESFPLTVTSAQKNPTAFYLCASSNQGSYGYTFGSGTRLTVV.